This TCR beta chain was retrieved from a study of OX40 agonist ivuxolimab in advanced cancers. Study information: The patients received ivuxolimab by intravenous route every 2 weeks at 0.01 to 10 mg/kg.

The assay was immunoSEQ multiplex PCR, and TCRdb's table has in-frame clones only and misses some. This table holds roughly 79,000 clones, about 85% found once. CDR1 and CDR2 from the germline V gene are SGHTA and FQGNSA. Trimming pared 4 bases from V and 1 base from J, leaving 7 bases between. This CDR3 has 13 amino acids. The chain joins TRBV7-2 to TRBJ1-1, with no clear D. The sequence was obtained from an adult with an advanced solid tumor such as melanoma, head and neck, liver or kidney cancer. Sequenced material: CD4+ or CD8+ T cells sorted from blood, taken in a trial of the OX40 agonist ivuxolimab. CDR3 nucleotides: TGTGCCAGCAGCTCCGTAAGGAACACTGAAGCTTTCTTT. Protein sequence: CASSSVRNTEAFF.